The entry below describes one T cell receptor (beta chain). These data are taken from a study of blood T cell repertoires in COVID-19. Across the study: COVID-19 samples collected from the United States, Italy and Spain covered acute and convalescent phases. Sources were T cells, B-cell-depleted T cells, or PBMCs; the material itself was cDNA or gDNA.

Assay used: immunoSEQ multiplex PCR; TCRdb lists only in-frame clones, some missing. This repertoire shows 18,000 or so clones, roughly 84% found once; its top ten account for around a tenth. Germline V lookup: CDR1 LGHDT, CDR2 YNNKEL (reference sequence). With 3 bases clipped from V and 3 bases from J, the junction kept 11 bases outside the gene matches. This CDR3 has 16 residues. The genes are TRBV3-1 (or the pseudogene TRBV3-2) and TRBJ2-7; 7 bases fit TRBD2. The TCR was taken from a middle-aged man with active COVID-19. Sequenced sample: peripheral blood. CDR3 sequence (DNA): TGTGCCAGCAGCCACGACAAACGGGACTACCTCTACGAGCAGTACTTC. It is translated as CASSHDKRDYLYEQYF.